The present T cell receptor beta chain was sequenced within a study of OX40 agonist ivuxolimab in advanced cancers. The germline V gene has CDR1 SGHTA and CDR2 FQGNSA. This CDR3 is built from 16 residues. Trimming pared 5 bases from V and 4 bases from J, leaving 17 bases between. Assay used: immunoSEQ multiplex PCR; TCRdb lists only in-frame clones, some missing. The table includes some 70,000 clones, around 86% detected once. The sample consisted of CD4+ or CD8+ T cells sorted from blood, taken in a trial of the OX40 agonist ivuxolimab. The gene calls are TRBV7-2 and TRBJ2-2; weak D call: TRBD2 (5 bases). The TCR originated in an adult with an advanced solid tumor such as melanoma, head and neck, liver or kidney cancer. The CDR3 loop reads CASSPEGTIATGELFF. The CDR3 nucleotides read TGTGCCAGCAGCCCTGAGGGAACGATAGCCACCGGGGAGCTGTTTTTT.